The 19 T cell receptor beta chains given below trace back to one sample, sequenced in a study of regulatory T cells in long-lasting Graves disease. In building TCR beta libraries, iRepertoire HTBI primers were used together with Arm-PCR of CDR3 regions. TCRdb independently ran MiXCR on the multiplex PCR reads; one entry per CDR3 protein. The sample contains approximately 400,000 distinct CDR3 sequences, less than 25% of which appear only once. Time point specified: persistent/refractory GD, antithyroid drugs over 5 years with positive TRAb. RNA extracted from PBMCs served as the sequencing template. Specimen: peripheral blood mononuclear cells (PBMCs), collected when the disease was refractory, from a patient treated with antithyroid drugs. The receptors were sampled from a female donor with Graves disease.

The chain joins TRBV13 to TRBJ2-2; a possible D gene is TRBD2 (5 bases). V gave up 5 bases and J gave up 10 bases, with 11 bases separating them. Germline CDR1 and CDR2: PRHDT and FYEKMQ (reference sequence). The CDR3 runs to 12 residues. CDR3 protein: CASSPRAAELFF. DNA of the CDR3: TGTGCCAGCAGCCCTAGAGCGGCGGAGCTGTTTTTT.

The chain carries TRBV19 and TRBJ1-5; D is unresolved. Trimming took 4 bases from V and 5 from J, leaving 9 bases between them. This CDR3 comprises 13 residues. Germline-derived CDR1 and CDR2 are LNHDA and SQIVND (reference sequence). CDR3 in DNA: TGTGCCAGTAGTACAAATGCGGATCAGCCCCAGCATTTT. Protein sequence: CASSTNADQPQHF. Full variable domain (missing parts from reference TRBV19 and TRBJ1-5): DGGITQSPKYLFRKEGQNVTLSCEQNLNHDAMYWYRQDPGQGLRLIYYSQIVNDFQKGDIAEGYSVSREKKESFPLTVTSAQKNPTAFYLCASSTNADQPQHFGDGTRLSIL.

This chain connects TRBV19 to TRBJ2-2; TRBD1 might be the D (7 bases). Germline V gene sequence: CDR1 LNHDA, CDR2 SQIVND (reference sequence). This CDR3 is 17 amino acids long. With 6 bases removed from V and 7 bases from J, the gap between germline ends came to 24 bases. DNA of the CDR3: TGTGCCAGTAGCGAAATCGACAGGGACTGGGGCATCGGGGAGCTGTTTTTT. The encoded protein is CASSEIDRDWGIGELFF.

In its sample, this clonotype was seen many times. The rearrangement joins TRBV11-1 to TRBJ2-7, with 8 bases aligning to TRBD2. CDR1 and CDR2 (germline): SGHAT, FQDESV (reference sequence). The length of the CDR3 is 16 residues. V trimming: 5 bases; J trimming: 5 bases; junction bases outside the gene matches: 14. The CDR3 reads CASSQRGLGDSDEQYF. The CDR3 region has the DNA TGTGCCAGCAGCCAACGGGGACTAGGGGATTCGGACGAGCAGTACTTC.

This clonotype was observed a few times. V is TRBV7-2 and J is TRBJ2-2; D remains unclear. Trimming cost V 3 bases and J 0 bases, with 2 bases left between them. The CDR3 totals 13 residues. Per the germline V gene, CDR1 is SGHTA and CDR2 is FQGNSA. As DNA, the CDR3 is TGTGCCAGCAGCTTCGCGAACACCGGGGAGCTGTTTTTT. Translated, it gives CASSFANTGELFF.

This clonotype was detected many times. The gene calls are TRBV7-2 and TRBJ2-5; D perhaps matches TRBD2 (6 bases). Germline V gene data show CDR1 as SGHTA and CDR2 as FQGNSA. Trimming cost V 5 bases and J 7 bases, with 20 bases left between them. The CDR3 runs 15 residues. CDR3 bases: TGTGCCAGCAGCGCATGGGGAGGACACCAGGGGACCCAGTACTTC. It yields the protein CASSAWGGHQGTQYF.

This clonotype occurred many times. This chain connects TRBV27 to TRBJ1-5; maybe TRBD1 (5 bases). V lost 5 bases, J lost 6 bases, and 17 bases lay in between. Germline V gene lookup returns CDR1 MNHEY and CDR2 SMNVEV (reference sequence). The CDR3 consists of 15 residues. The CDR3 DNA follows: TGTGCCAGCAGTCCCCTCTCTCAGGGTGGTCAGCCCCAGCATTTT. Amino acids: CASSPLSQGGQPQHF.

This clonotype was counted at least ten times. The gene calls are TRBV2 and TRBJ1-1; D is uncertain. The CDR3 runs 14 residues. V gave up 1 base and J gave up 0 bases, with 6 bases separating them. The germline gives CDR1 SNHLY, CDR2 FYNNEI. Written as DNA, the CDR3 is TGTGCCAGCAGTGAAGGCCGGATGAACACTGAAGCTTTCTTT. Translation: CASSEGRMNTEAFF.

Many counts were recorded for this clonotype. The CDR3 protein is CASSFKGASTEAFF. The CDR3 DNA is TGTGCCAGCAGTTTTAAGGGGGCTAGTACTGAAGCTTTCTTT. The rearrangement links TRBV12-3 or TRBV12-4 to TRBJ1-1; 7 bases align to TRBD1. The CDR3 sequence is 14 residues long. V gave up 3 bases and J gave up 5 bases; unmatched junction bases: 6.

The V call is TRBV4-3, the J call TRBJ2-2, with TRBD1 as a possible D gene (6 bases). The CDR3 has 16 amino acids. Germline lookup yields CDR1 LGHNA and CDR2 YSLEER. V was pared by 2 bases and J by 0 bases, with 10 bases between. The CDR3 DNA follows: TGCGCCAGCAGCCAAACAGGGTTCGCGAACACCGGGGAGCTGTTTTTT. Translating gives CASSQTGFANTGELFF.

The chain links TRBV30 to TRBJ2-1; possible D gene TRBD2, 5 bases. V was cut by 1 base and J by 9 bases, with 13 bases left in between. Germline V gene sequence: CDR1 GTSNPN, CDR2 SVGIG (reference sequence). The CDR3 extends over 13 amino acids. CDR3 in amino acids: CAWSEAVLGEQFF. In DNA form, the CDR3 reads TGTGCCTGGAGTGAAGCGGTCTTAGGTGAGCAGTTCTTC.

This clonotype has just a few counts. The chain couples TRBV7-2 to TRBJ2-4, with D possibly matching TRBD2 (6 bases). Germline CDR1 SGHTA, CDR2 FQGNSA. V lost 0 bases and J lost 9, with 18 bases in between. This CDR3 spans 16 amino acids. CDR3 coding DNA: TGTGCCAGCAGCTTAGCGCTAGGAACTAGCTCTAGCATTCAGTACTTC. Its translation is CASSLALGTSSSIQYF.

Ten or more counts support this clonotype. The chain combines TRBV29-1 with TRBJ2-7, with no clear D. The CDR3 extends over 14 amino acids. In germline, CDR1 is SQVTM, CDR2 ANQGSEA. V was cut by 6 bases and J by 1 base, with 16 bases left in between. CDR3 DNA: TGCAGCGTACTCGCCTATGGGCGGTCCTACGAGCAGTACTTC. It yields the protein CSVLAYGRSYEQYF.

This clonotype was seen only a few times. The chain couples TRBV6-1 to TRBJ1-5; D is ambiguous. CDR3 length: 14 residues. CDR1 is MNHNS, CDR2 SASEGT, per germline. V gave up 5 bases and J gave up 7 bases, with 15 bases separating them. This chain's CDR3 is CASSNELPEQPQHF. The CDR3 nucleotides are TGTGCCAGCAGTAACGAGCTACCAGAACAGCCCCAGCATTTT.

This chain uses TRBV27 with TRBJ1-1; 10 bases fit TRBD1. J lost 0 bases, V lost 5 bases, and 6 bases had no gene match. Germline V gene lookup returns CDR1 MNHEY and CDR2 SMNVEV (reference sequence). CDR3 length: 16 residues. CDR3 in amino acids: CASSPGTGDMNTEAFF. CDR3 sequence (DNA): TGTGCCAGCAGTCCAGGGACAGGGGACATGAACACTGAAGCTTTCTTT.

CDR3 sequence: CASSLSGDGNQPQHF. CDR3 nucleotide sequence: TGTGCCAGCAGCCTTTCGGGAGATGGCAATCAGCCCCAGCATTTT. This chain links TRBV12-3 or TRBV12-4 with TRBJ1-5, with D unresolved. V lost 6 bases to trimming and J lost 2 bases, with 14 bases between them. This CDR3 region has 15 residues.

This clonotype appeared once. The chain combines TRBV29-1 with TRBJ2-5, with D possibly matching TRBD1 (5 bases). The CDR3 runs to 13 residues. V lost 3 bases, J lost 1 base, and 9 bases lay in between. Germline CDR1 reads SQVTM; CDR2 reads ANQGSEA. Here the CDR3 reads CSVDLQAQETQYF. CDR3 in DNA: TGCAGCGTTGATTTACAGGCCCAAGAGACCCAGTACTTC.

This clonotype was observed a few times. The CDR3 coding sequence is TGTGCCAGCAGCCAAGTACGGGGGCAAGGAGAGCAGTACTTC. Translating it yields CASSQVRGQGEQYF. The rearrangement uses TRBV14 and TRBJ2-7, with D perhaps matching TRBD1 or TRBD2 (6 bases each). The CDR3 has 14 residues. Germline CDR1 and CDR2: SGHDN and FVKESK. Trimming took 1 base from V and 7 from J, leaving 14 bases between them.

The J gene is TRBJ1-5, the V gene TRBV6-1; 8 bases match TRBD1. Germline values: CDR1 MNHNS, CDR2 SASEGT. The V gene end was trimmed by 4 bases and the J gene end by 3 bases; junction bases not matched to a gene: 2. This CDR3 is built from 14 residues. Here the CDR3 DNA reads TGTGCCAGCAGTGGCAGGGGGCCCAATCAGCCCCAGCATTTT. This sequence encodes CASSGRGPNQPQHF.